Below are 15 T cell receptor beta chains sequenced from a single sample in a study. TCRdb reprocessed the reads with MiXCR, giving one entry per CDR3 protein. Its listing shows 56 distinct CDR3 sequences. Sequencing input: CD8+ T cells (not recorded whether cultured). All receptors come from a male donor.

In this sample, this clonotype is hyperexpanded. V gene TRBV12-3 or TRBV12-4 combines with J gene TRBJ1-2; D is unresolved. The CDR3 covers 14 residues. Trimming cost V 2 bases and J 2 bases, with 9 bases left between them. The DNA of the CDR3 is TGTGCCAGCAGTTTATGGGTAGAGAACTATGGCTACACCTTC. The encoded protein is CASSLWVENYGYTF.

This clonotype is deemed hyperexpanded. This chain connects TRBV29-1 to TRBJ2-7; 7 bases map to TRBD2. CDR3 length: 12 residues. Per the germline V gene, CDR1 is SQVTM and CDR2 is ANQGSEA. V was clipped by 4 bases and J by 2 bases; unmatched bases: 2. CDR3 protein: CSVVRGAYEQYF. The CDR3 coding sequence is TGCAGCGTTGTTCGGGGGGCCTACGAGCAGTACTTC.

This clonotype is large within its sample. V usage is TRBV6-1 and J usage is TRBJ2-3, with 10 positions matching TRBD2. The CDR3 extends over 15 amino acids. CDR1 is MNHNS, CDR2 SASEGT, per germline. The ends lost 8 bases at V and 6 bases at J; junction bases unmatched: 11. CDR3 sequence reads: CASFISGGADDTQYF. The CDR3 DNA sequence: TGTGCCAGCTTTATAAGCGGGGGGGCGGACGATACGCAGTATTTT.

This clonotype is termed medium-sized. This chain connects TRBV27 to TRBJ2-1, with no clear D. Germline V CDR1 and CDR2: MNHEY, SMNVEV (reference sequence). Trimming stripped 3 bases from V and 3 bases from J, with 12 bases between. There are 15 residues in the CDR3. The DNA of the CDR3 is TGTGCCAGCAGTTTCCGGCAATCTAACTACAATGAGCAGTTCTTC. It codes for CASSFRQSNYNEQFF.

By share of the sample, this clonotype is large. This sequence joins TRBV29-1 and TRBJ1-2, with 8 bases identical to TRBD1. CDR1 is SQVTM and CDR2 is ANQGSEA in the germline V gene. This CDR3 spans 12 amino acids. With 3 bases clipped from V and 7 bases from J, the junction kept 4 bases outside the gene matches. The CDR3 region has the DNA TGCAGCGTTGAGGGACAGGAAGGTGGCTACACCTTC. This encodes CSVEGQEGGYTF.

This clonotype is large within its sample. The DNA for the CDR3 is TGTGCCAGTAGTATTCAGTTGGGGGATGAAAAACTGTTTTTT. Amino acids: CASSIQLGDEKLFF. The chain carries TRBV19 and TRBJ1-4; D possibly corresponds to TRBD1 (5 bases). V was pared by 3 bases and J by 6 bases, with 11 bases between. This CDR3 has 14 residues. Germline V lookup: CDR1 LNHDA, CDR2 SQIVND (reference sequence).

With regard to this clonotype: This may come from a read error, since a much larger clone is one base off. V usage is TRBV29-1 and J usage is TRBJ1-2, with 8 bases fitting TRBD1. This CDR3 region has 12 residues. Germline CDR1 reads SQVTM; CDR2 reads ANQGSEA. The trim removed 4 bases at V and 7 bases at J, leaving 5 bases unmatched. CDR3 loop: CSVGGQEGGYTF. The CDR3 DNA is TGCAGCGTTGGGGGACAGGAAGGTGGCTACACCTTC.

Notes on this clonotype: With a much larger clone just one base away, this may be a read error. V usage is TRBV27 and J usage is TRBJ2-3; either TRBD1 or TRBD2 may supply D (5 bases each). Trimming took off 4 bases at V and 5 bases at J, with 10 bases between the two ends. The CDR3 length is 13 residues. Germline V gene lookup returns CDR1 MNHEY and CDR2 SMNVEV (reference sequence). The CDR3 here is CASSSQRGDTQYF. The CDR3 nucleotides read TGTGCCAGCAGTTCGCAGAGGGGAGATACGCAGTATTTT.

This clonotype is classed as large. CDR3 nucleotides: TGTGCCAGCATGTCCTTTAGCTCTGGGGCCAACGTCCTGACTTTC. Residues: CASMSFSSGANVLTF. The rearrangement links TRBV7-9 to TRBJ2-6; D gene uncertain. The CDR3 spans 15 residues. V was clipped by 7 bases and J by 0 bases, with 10 bases between them. CDR1 SEHNR and CDR2 FQNEAQ come from the germline V gene (reference sequence).

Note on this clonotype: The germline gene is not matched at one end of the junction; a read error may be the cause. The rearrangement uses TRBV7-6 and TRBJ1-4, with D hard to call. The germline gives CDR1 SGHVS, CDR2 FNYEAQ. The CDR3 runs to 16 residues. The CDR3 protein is CASSLAPGAANERLFF. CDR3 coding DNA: TGTGCCAGCAGCCTCGCTCCTGGAGCAGCTAATGAAAGACTGTTTTTT.

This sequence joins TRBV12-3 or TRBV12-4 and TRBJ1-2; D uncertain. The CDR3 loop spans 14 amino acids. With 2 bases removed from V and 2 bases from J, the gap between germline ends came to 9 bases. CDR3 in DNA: TGTGCCAGCAGTTTATGGTTAGGGAACTATGGCTACACCTTC. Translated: CASSLWLGNYGYTF.

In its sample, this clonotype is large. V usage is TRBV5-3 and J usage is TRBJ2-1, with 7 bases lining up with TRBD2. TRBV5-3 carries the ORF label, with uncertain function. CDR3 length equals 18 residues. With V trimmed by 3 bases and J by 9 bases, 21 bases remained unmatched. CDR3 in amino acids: CARSCEIVQRYGGCEQFF. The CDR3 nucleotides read TGTGCCAGAAGCTGCGAGATCGTACAACGGTACGGGGGGTGTGAGCAGTTCTTC.

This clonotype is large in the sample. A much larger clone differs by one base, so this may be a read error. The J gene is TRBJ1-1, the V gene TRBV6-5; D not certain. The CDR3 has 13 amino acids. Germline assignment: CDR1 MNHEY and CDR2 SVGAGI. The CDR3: CASSYSEGTKAFF. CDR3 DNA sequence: TGTGCCAGCAGTTACTCGGAGGGCACTAAAGCTTTCTTT.

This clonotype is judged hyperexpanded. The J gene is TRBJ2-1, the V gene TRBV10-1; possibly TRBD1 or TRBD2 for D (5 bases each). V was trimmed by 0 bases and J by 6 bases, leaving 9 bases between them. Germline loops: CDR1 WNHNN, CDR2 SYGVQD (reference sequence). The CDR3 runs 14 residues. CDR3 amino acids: CASSESGTANEQFF. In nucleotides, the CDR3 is TGCGCCAGCAGTGAGTCTGGGACGGCCAATGAGCAGTTCTTC.

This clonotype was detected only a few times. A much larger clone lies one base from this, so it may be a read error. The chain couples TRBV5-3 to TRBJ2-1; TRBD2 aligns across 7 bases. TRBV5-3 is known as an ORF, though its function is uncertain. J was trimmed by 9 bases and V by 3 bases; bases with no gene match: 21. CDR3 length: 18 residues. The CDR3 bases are TGTGCCAGAAGCTGCGGGATCGTACAACGGTACGGGGGGTGTGAGCAGTTCTTC. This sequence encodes CARSCGIVQRYGGCEQFF.